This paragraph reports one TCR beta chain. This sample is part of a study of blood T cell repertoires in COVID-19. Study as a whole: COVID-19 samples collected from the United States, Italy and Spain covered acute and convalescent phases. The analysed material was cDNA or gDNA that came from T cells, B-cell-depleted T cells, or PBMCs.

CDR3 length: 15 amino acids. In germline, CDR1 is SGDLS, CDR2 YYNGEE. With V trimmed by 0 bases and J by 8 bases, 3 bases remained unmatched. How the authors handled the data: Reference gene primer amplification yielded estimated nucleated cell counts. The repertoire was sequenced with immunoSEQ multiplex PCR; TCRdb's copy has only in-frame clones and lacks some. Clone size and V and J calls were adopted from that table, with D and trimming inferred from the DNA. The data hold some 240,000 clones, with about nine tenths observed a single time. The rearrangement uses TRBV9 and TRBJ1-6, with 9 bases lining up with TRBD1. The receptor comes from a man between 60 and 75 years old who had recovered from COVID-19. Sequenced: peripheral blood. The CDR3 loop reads CASSVEGQGDSPLHF. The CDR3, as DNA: TGTGCCAGCAGCGTAGAGGGACAGGGCGATTCACCCCTCCACTTT.